The 30 T cell receptor beta chains below were found in one sample sequenced in a study of response to subunit inactivated influenza vaccine. TCRdb reprocessed the RT-PCR reads via MiXCR and lists one record per CDR3 protein. The sample consists of about 780,000 distinct CDR3 sequences, roughly 18% of them appearing once. The specimen was PBMCs from blood, collected around 5 days after vaccination. Source of these receptors: a man aged 50-60 years who received an inactivated influenza vaccine.

This clonotype has only a few counts. V gene TRBV6-5 combines with J gene TRBJ2-1; D could derive from TRBD1 or TRBD2 (5 bases each). V lost 2 bases and J lost 3, with 17 bases in between. Germline V gene data show CDR1 as MNHEY and CDR2 as SVGAGI. CDR3 length: 17 residues. Written as DNA, the CDR3 is TGTGCCAGCAGTTACCGTCCGGGACCCAACTACTACAATGAGCAGTTCTTC. Protein: CASSYRPGPNYYNEQFF.

The chain carries TRBV5-1 and TRBJ2-7, with D possibly being TRBD2 (7 bases). CDR3 size: 12 residues. Germline V CDR1 and CDR2: SGHRS, YFSETQ. V shed 4 bases and J shed 6 bases, with 11 bases lying between them. CDR3 in amino acids: CASSGGAPEQYF. The CDR3 DNA reads TGCGCCAGCAGCGGGGGGGCCCCCGAGCAGTACTTC. The whole variable domain, remainder taken from reference TRBV5-1 and TRBJ2-7, is KAGVTQTPRYLIKTRGQQVTLSCSPISGHRSVSWYQQTPGQGLQFLFEYFSETQRNKGNFPGRFSGRQFSNSRSEMNVSTLELGDSALYLCASSGGAPEQYFGPGTRLTVT.

There are a few counts of this clonotype. The chain combines TRBV4-2 with TRBJ1-6; a possible D gene is TRBD1 (6 bases). V was cut by 0 bases and J by 14 bases, with 17 bases left in between. The CDR3 is 15 amino acids. The germline CDR1 and CDR2 sequences are LGHNA and YNFKEQ. CDR3 DNA sequence: TGTGCCAGCAGCCAAGACAGGGGACCCCCGATAACCCTCCACTTT. Protein: CASSQDRGPPITLHF.

The gene calls are TRBV9 and TRBJ2-1; TRBD1 might be the D (5 bases). Germline CDR1 SGDLS, CDR2 YYNGEE. This CDR3 comprises 14 residues. V dropped 0 bases and J dropped 8 bases, with 12 bases sitting between them. The CDR3 nucleotides are TGTGCCAGCAGCGTAGGGGGCCTAGGGTATGAGCAGTTCTTC. Its protein product is CASSVGGLGYEQFF.

This clonotype is a singleton in its sample. The chain is built from TRBV28 and TRBJ2-3; the D call may be TRBD1 or TRBD2 (5 bases each). The germline gives CDR1 MDHEN, CDR2 SYDVKM. The CDR3 has 13 amino acids. V gave up 5 bases and J gave up 6 bases, with 12 bases separating them. The CDR3 DNA follows: TGTGCCAGCAGTCCCCGGTGGGGGGATACGCAGTATTTT. It yields the protein CASSPRWGDTQYF.

The CDR3 coding sequence is TGCAGTGCTAGAGAATTAGGAGGGTCAAGCTCCTACGAGCAGTACTTC. Amino acid sequence: CSARELGGSSSYEQYF. The J gene is TRBJ2-7, the V gene TRBV20-1; possibly TRBD2 for D (6 bases). This CDR3 region has 16 residues. Germline CDR1 is DFQATT and CDR2 is SNEGSKA (reference sequence). V was cut by 0 bases and J by 0 bases, with 15 bases left in between.

This clonotype turned up a few times. The V and J genes are TRBV5-1 and TRBJ2-1; perhaps TRBD1 as D (6 bases). In germline, CDR1 is SGHRS, CDR2 YFSETQ. This CDR3 has 17 amino acids. Trimming pared 4 bases from V and 2 bases from J, leaving 19 bases between. The CDR3 coding sequence is TGCGCCAGCAGCCAAGGCCTTAGACAGGTAACCTACAATGAGCAGTTCTTC. This sequence encodes CASSQGLRQVTYNEQFF.

This clonotype was detected ten times or more. The CDR3 loop is CASSGQRESPNEQFF. CDR3 nucleotides: TGTGCCAGCAGCGGTCAGCGGGAGTCCCCCAATGAGCAGTTCTTC. V usage is TRBV7-6 and J usage is TRBJ2-1; 8 bases are shared with TRBD2. The V segment lost 5 bases and the J segment 6 bases; nucleotides outside the gene matches: 9. The CDR3 sequence is 15 residues long. Germline-derived CDR1 and CDR2 are SGHVS and FNYEAQ.

The chain has TRBV7-2 and TRBJ2-3, with D tentatively TRBD1 (6 bases). CDR1 and CDR2 (germline): SGHTA, FQGNSA. CDR3 size: 15 residues. V gave up 5 bases and J gave up 0 bases, with 12 bases separating them. The CDR3 protein is CASSMGATSTDTQYF. CDR3 sequence (DNA): TGTGCCAGCAGCATGGGGGCTACTAGCACAGATACGCAGTATTTT.

This clonotype was seen a few times. CDR3 in amino acids: CSARRLGRSNQPQHF. The CDR3 bases are TGCAGTGCTAGACGTCTCGGAAGAAGCAATCAGCCCCAGCATTTT. The genes are TRBV20-1 and TRBJ1-5; D is uncertain. Germline CDR1 is DFQATT and CDR2 is SNEGSKA (reference sequence). This CDR3 has 15 residues. Trimming pared 2 bases from V and 1 base from J, leaving 12 bases between.

On this clonotype itself: A much larger clonotype is one base distant, so this may be a read error. The V and J genes are TRBV4-3 and TRBJ2-7; weak D call: TRBD2 (5 bases). Trimming cost V 5 bases and J 4 bases, with 15 bases left between them. Germline values: CDR1 LGHNA, CDR2 YSLEER. The CDR3 runs to 14 residues. The CDR3 loop reads CASSEGGSRYEQYF. CDR3 nucleotides: TGCGCCAGCAGCGAAGGTGGGAGTAGGTACGAGCAGTACTTC.

This chain uses TRBV7-2 with TRBJ2-7, with 10 bases fitting TRBD1. Germline lookup yields CDR1 SGHTA and CDR2 FQGNSA. Trimming took 3 bases from V and 0 from J; bases not matched to a gene: 5. CDR3 length: 16 amino acids. In nucleotides, the CDR3 is TGTGCCAGCAGCTTTTTGGGACAGGGGTCCTCCTACGAGCAGTACTTC. This codes for CASSFLGQGSSYEQYF.

The chain recombines TRBV6-1 with TRBJ1-2, with D uncertain. This CDR3 is 13 amino acids long. Germline-derived CDR1 and CDR2 are MNHNS and SASEGT. Trimming removed 6 bases from V and 3 bases from J, with 11 bases in between. In DNA form, the CDR3 reads TGTGCCAGCAGGCTTAACGTCGACTATGGCTACACCTTC. Translation gives CASRLNVDYGYTF.

This clonotype was counted a few times. The chain recombines TRBV9 with TRBJ2-1; TRBD2 aligns across 7 bases. Germline lookup yields CDR1 SGDLS and CDR2 YYNGEE. The V segment lost 4 bases and the J segment 6 bases; nucleotides outside the gene matches: 10. This CDR3 region has 15 residues. CDR3 loop: CASSLAGQTFNEQFF. Here the CDR3 DNA reads TGTGCCAGCAGCTTAGCGGGCCAAACATTCAATGAGCAGTTCTTC.

The CDR3 DNA reads TGCGCCAGCAGCTTGGCCCCAGGCAACAATGAGCAGTTCTTC. Protein sequence: CASSLAPGNNEQFF. The V call is TRBV5-1, the J call TRBJ2-1; D not certain. Looked up from germline, CDR1 is SGHRS and CDR2 is YFSETQ. V was pared by 0 bases and J by 5 bases, with 9 bases between. This CDR3 contains 14 residues.

The sample holds many counts of this clonotype. This chain links TRBV29-1 with TRBJ2-3; D might be TRBD2 (6 bases). Germline values: CDR1 SQVTM, CDR2 ANQGSEA. V lost 4 bases and J lost 4, with 15 bases in between. The CDR3 is made up of 14 amino acids. The CDR3 reads CSVGGSGYADTQYF. The CDR3 DNA is TGCAGCGTTGGTGGCAGCGGGTATGCAGATACGCAGTATTTT.

This chain connects TRBV20-1 to TRBJ1-5; 9 nucleotides match TRBD1. This CDR3 spans 13 amino acids. Trimming took 5 bases from V and 5 from J; bases not matched to a gene: 4. Germline CDR1 is DFQATT and CDR2 is SNEGSKA (reference sequence). As DNA, the CDR3 is TGCAGTGCTTCGGACAGGGGAGATCAGCCCCAGCATTTT. Protein sequence: CSASDRGDQPQHF.

V is TRBV14 and J is TRBJ2-1; 13 positions agree with TRBD2. Germline V gives CDR1 SGHDN, CDR2 FVKESK. V shed 1 base and J 7 bases; nucleotides not matched to a gene: 1. This CDR3 comprises 15 residues. In DNA, the CDR3 is TGTGCCAGCAGCCAAGGGACTAGCGGGAGAAATGAGCAGTTCTTC. This translates into CASSQGTSGRNEQFF. The whole variable domain, filled in from reference TRBV14 and TRBJ2-1, reads EAGVTQFPSHSVIEKGQTVTLRCDPISGHDNLYWYRRVMGKEIKFLLHFVKESKQDESGMPNNRFLAERTGGTYSTLKVQPAELEDSGVYFCASSQGTSGRNEQFFGPGTRLTVL.

The chain employs TRBV28 and TRBJ1-1; a possible D gene is TRBD1 (5 bases). V was trimmed by 5 bases and J by 1 base, leaving 11 bases between them. Germline CDR1 reads MDHEN; CDR2 reads SYDVKM. The length of the CDR3 is 14 residues. DNA of the CDR3: TGTGCCAGCAGTGTGGACACACCGAACACTGAAGCTTTCTTT. Protein sequence: CASSVDTPNTEAFF.

This clonotype was counted between two and nine times. The chain carries TRBV7-2 and TRBJ2-7; D not certain. Germline V gene sequence: CDR1 SGHTA, CDR2 FQGNSA. The CDR3 is made up of 14 amino acids. V was trimmed by 1 base and J by 5 bases, leaving 12 bases between them. The CDR3 protein is CASSLGLGRDEQYF. For the CDR3, the DNA is TGTGCCAGCAGCTTAGGTCTAGGGCGCGACGAGCAGTACTTC.

V gene TRBV5-1 combines with J gene TRBJ2-2; 9 bases are a match to TRBD1. Trimming cost V 3 bases and J 6 bases; bases outside gene matches: 9. The germline CDR1 and CDR2 sequences are SGHRS and YFSETQ. The CDR3 loop spans 16 amino acids. Here the CDR3 DNA reads TGCGCCAGCAGCTCGATGGACAGGGGAAGATCCGGGGAGCTGTTTTTT. Encoded protein: CASSSMDRGRSGELFF.

This clonotype was seen many times. CDR3 bases: TGCGCCAGCAGTCAAGTTGGGACAGGCACTGAAGCTTTCTTT. This codes for CASSQVGTGTEAFF. V is TRBV5-1 and J is TRBJ1-1, with TRBD1 matching 8 bases. Per the germline V gene, CDR1 is SGHRS and CDR2 is YFSETQ. V was pared by 5 bases and J by 4 bases, with 7 bases of the junction left unmatched. This CDR3 region has 14 residues.

This clonotype was counted between two and nine times. The CDR3 DNA sequence: TGCAGTGCTAGACCCCCGCAGGGTTATAATTCACCCCTCCACTTT. It codes for CSARPPQGYNSPLHF. The chain links TRBV20-1 to TRBJ1-6; TRBD1 might be the D (5 bases). The V end was cut by 2 bases, the J end by 4 bases, with 12 bases between. The CDR3 sequence is 15 residues long. CDR1 is DFQATT, CDR2 SNEGSKA, per germline (reference sequence).

This clonotype was detected only a few times. The genes are TRBV15 and TRBJ2-3; D is uncertain. The germline V gene has CDR1 LNHNV and CDR2 YYDKDF (reference sequence). This CDR3 contains 14 residues. Trimming shortened V by 5 bases and J by 2 bases, and 11 bases separated the two germline ends. CDR3 amino acids: CATSASSFTDTQYF. The CDR3 DNA sequence: TGTGCCACCAGCGCGTCTTCCTTCACAGATACGCAGTATTTT.

A few counts support this clonotype. The V call is TRBV21-1, the J call TRBJ2-7; the table's D call of TRBD2 was not tested on the DNA. TRBV21-1 is noted as a pseudogene. The CDR3 loop spans 16 amino acids. The CDR3 DNA is TGTGCCAGCAGCAATGGGACTAGCGGAACCAACTACGAGCAGTACTTC. Its translation: CASSNGTSGTNYEQYF.

In its sample, this clonotype was seen a few times. V gene TRBV29-1 combines with J gene TRBJ2-2; D unclear. This CDR3 has 12 residues. Germline V lookup: CDR1 SQVTM, CDR2 ANQGSEA. Trimming took 7 bases from V and 0 from J, leaving 6 bases between them. The CDR3 nucleotides read TGCAGCGCCTGGACGAACACCGGGGAGCTGTTTTTT. Its protein is CSAWTNTGELFF.

In this sample, this clonotype turned up a few times. The chain couples TRBV4-3 to TRBJ2-7; D unresolved. V lost 0 bases, J lost 6 bases, and 9 bases lay in between. CDR1 is LGHNA, CDR2 YSLEER, per germline. The CDR3 consists of 13 residues. CDR3 protein: CASSQDSRAEQYF. The DNA of the CDR3 is TGCGCCAGCAGCCAAGATTCCAGAGCCGAGCAGTACTTC.

The V call is TRBV12-3 or TRBV12-4, the J call TRBJ1-4; TRBD1 matches 7 bases. The CDR3 totals 17 residues. V was clipped by 1 base and J by 8 bases; unmatched bases: 13. The CDR3 DNA follows: TGTGCCAGCAGTTTAGAGATAACAGGGGTCTCTGGGGAAAAACTGTTTTTT. Translation gives CASSLEITGVSGEKLFF.

This clonotype was observed a handful of times. The chain couples TRBV20-1 to TRBJ2-5, with D perhaps matching TRBD2 (6 bases). The CDR3 contains 14 residues. V gave up 0 bases and J gave up 7 bases, with 15 bases separating them. The germline V gene has CDR1 DFQATT and CDR2 SNEGSKA (reference sequence). The CDR3 DNA sequence: TGCAGTGCTAGAGATTCGGCGGGGCCTGGGACCCAGTACTTC. It is translated as CSARDSAGPGTQYF.

This clonotype occurred a few times. The chain couples TRBV4-2 to TRBJ1-6; the match to TRBD1 covers 8 bases. Germline V gene lookup returns CDR1 LGHNA and CDR2 YNFKEQ. V lost 4 bases and J lost 6; bases outside the gene matches: 8. This CDR3 is 16 amino acids long. CDR3 amino acids: CASSPGEGQVNSPLHF. Written as DNA, the CDR3 is TGTGCCAGCAGCCCTGGGGAGGGACAGGTTAATTCACCCCTCCACTTT.